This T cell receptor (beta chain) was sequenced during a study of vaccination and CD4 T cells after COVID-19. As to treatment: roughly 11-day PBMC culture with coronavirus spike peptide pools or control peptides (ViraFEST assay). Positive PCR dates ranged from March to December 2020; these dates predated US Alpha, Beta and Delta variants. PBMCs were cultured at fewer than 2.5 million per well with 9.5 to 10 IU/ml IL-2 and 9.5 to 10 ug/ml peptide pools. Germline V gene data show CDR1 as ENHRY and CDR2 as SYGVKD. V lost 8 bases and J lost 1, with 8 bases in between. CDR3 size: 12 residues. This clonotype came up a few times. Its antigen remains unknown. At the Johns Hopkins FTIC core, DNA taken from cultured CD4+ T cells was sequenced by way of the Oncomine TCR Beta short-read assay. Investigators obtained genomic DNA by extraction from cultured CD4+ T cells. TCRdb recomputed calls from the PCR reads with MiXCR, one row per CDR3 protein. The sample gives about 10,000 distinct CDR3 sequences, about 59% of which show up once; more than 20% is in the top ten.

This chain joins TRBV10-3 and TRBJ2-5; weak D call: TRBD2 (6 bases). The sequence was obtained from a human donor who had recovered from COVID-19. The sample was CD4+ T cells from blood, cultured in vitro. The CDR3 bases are TGTGCCATCGGGGACTTCCAAGAGACCCAGTACTTC. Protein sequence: CAIGDFQETQYF.